This entry describes one T cell receptor (beta chain). Antigen unknown. This sample is drawn from a study of OX40 agonist ivuxolimab in advanced cancers. Study as a whole: Patients received ivuxolimab, an intravenous treatment, every 2 weeks at 0.01 to 10 mg/kg. Overall study results and limits: There were, on average, more expanded clones in CD8+ T cells than in CD4+.

Trimming shortened V by 6 bases and J by 0 bases, and 12 bases separated the two germline ends. This CDR3 contains 15 residues. CDR1 WSHSY and CDR2 SAAADI come from the germline V gene. This table comes from immunoSEQ multiplex PCR, and its TCRdb copy is limited to in-frame clones, with some not included. Of about 55,000 clones listed, roughly 87% are singletons. This TCR derives from an adult with an advanced solid tumor such as melanoma, head and neck, liver or kidney cancer. This chain connects TRBV10-2 to TRBJ2-1, with D unresolved. This material consisted of CD4+ or CD8+ T cells sorted from blood, taken in a trial of the OX40 agonist ivuxolimab. The CDR3 protein is CASRSSPISYNEQFF. The DNA for the CDR3 is TGCGCCAGCAGGTCTTCGCCCATCTCCTACAATGAGCAGTTCTTC.